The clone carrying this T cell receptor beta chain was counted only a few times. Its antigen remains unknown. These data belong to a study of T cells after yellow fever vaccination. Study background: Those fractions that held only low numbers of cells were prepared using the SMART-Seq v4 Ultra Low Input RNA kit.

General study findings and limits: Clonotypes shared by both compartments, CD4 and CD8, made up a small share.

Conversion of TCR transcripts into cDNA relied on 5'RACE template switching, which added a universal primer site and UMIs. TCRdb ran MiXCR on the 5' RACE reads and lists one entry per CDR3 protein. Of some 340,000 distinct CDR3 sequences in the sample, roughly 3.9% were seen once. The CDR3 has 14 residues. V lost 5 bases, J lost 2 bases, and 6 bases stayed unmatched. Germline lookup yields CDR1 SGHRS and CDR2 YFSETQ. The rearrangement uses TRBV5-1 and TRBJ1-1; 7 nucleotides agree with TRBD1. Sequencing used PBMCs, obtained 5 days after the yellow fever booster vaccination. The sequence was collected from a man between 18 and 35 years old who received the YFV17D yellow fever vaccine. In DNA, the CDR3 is TGCGCCAGCAGAAAAGGACAGGACAACACTGAAGCTTTCTTT. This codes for CASRKGQDNTEAFF.